The present TCR beta chain was sequenced within a study of blood T cell repertoires in COVID-19. The CDR3 has 17 residues. After removal of 0 bases from V and 2 bases from J, the junction contained 5 bases not matched to a gene. CDR1 MGHRA and CDR2 YSYEKL come from the germline V gene. On this clone: Different DNA sequences within this sample yield the same CDR3.

Sequencing was performed with immunoSEQ multiplex PCR; in TCRdb, only in-frame clones are kept and a portion is missing. The sample lists approximately 130,000 clones, approximately 90% occurring once. This chain uses TRBV4-1 with TRBJ2-3; 10 bases are shared with TRBD2. This TCR derives from a human donor in a cohort sampled during active COVID-19. The specimen was peripheral blood. The CDR3 nucleotides are TGCGCCAGCAGCCAAGAAAGCGGGAGGGCCTACACAGATACGCAGTATTTT. This translates into CASSQESGRAYTDTQYF.